This entry lists 16 T cell receptor beta chains sequenced from one sample in a study of blood T cells in healthy people across ages. Alongside a J-beta primer mix, a sample-barcoded 5' primer served in a second PCR lasting 7 to 11 cycles. Using its own MiXCR run on the 5' RACE reads, TCRdb lists one record per CDR3 protein. Of 800,000 to 1,300,000 distinct CDR3 sequences in the sample, about 25% were seen once. The same data also went into a second study, on T cells of mothers and their children.

The sequenced sample consisted of blood. The receptors originated from a girl aged 2 to 10 in good health.

This clonotype was detected a few times. The chain carries TRBV29-1 and TRBJ1-1, with D hard to call. The CDR3 length is 14 residues. The germline gives CDR1 SQVTM, CDR2 ANQGSEA. Trimming cost V 3 bases and J 0 bases, with 11 bases left between them. The CDR3 DNA is TGCAGCGTTGATCGAAGGTCCATGAACACTGAAGCTTTCTTT. Translation gives CSVDRRSMNTEAFF.

This clonotype turned up a few times. This rearrangement joins TRBV7-9 to TRBJ2-1; 11 bases are a match to TRBD2. Germline V gives CDR1 SEHNR, CDR2 FQNEAQ (reference sequence). J was trimmed by 0 bases and V by 3 bases; bases with no gene match: 4. CDR3 size: 17 residues. CDR3 loop: CASSFTSGGISYNEQFF. CDR3 DNA sequence: TGTGCCAGCAGCTTTACTAGCGGGGGTATCTCCTACAATGAGCAGTTCTTC.

The chain employs TRBV29-1 and TRBJ1-2, with unresolved D. V was trimmed by 0 bases and J by 4 bases, leaving 15 bases between them. Germline assignment: CDR1 SQVTM and CDR2 ANQGSEA. CDR3 length equals 15 residues. The CDR3 sequence is CSVEDLRSVGYGYTF. CDR3 DNA: TGCAGCGTTGAAGACCTCCGATCCGTGGGCTATGGCTACACCTTC.

CDR3 nucleotide sequence: TGTGCCCGAATGACAGCACCGAACACTGAAGCTTTCTTT. Encoded protein: CARMTAPNTEAFF. V is TRBV12-5 and J is TRBJ1-1; D perhaps matches TRBD1 (5 bases). This CDR3 is built from 13 residues. Germline V gene sequence: CDR1 LGHNT, CDR2 FRNRAP.

This sequence joins TRBV20-1 and TRBJ2-7; D remains ambiguous. This CDR3 spans 15 amino acids. Trimming took off 3 bases at V and 0 bases at J, with 15 bases between the two ends. CDR1 and CDR2 (germline): DFQATT, SNEGSKA (reference sequence). The CDR3 sequence is CSARALFGSSYEQYF. DNA for the CDR3: TGCAGTGCTAGGGCTTTGTTTGGAAGCTCCTACGAGCAGTACTTC.

This clonotype was detected a few times. The chain couples TRBV20-1 to TRBJ2-4; either TRBD1 or TRBD2 may fit D (5 bases each). There are 13 residues in the CDR3. Trimming took off 3 bases at V and 11 bases at J, with 17 bases between the two ends. Germline values: CDR1 DFQATT, CDR2 SNEGSKA (reference sequence). CDR3 nucleotides: TGCAGTGCTAGTTGGGGGACCCAAAGGGTTCAGTACTTC. Amino acids: CSASWGTQRVQYF.

V and J are TRBV20-1 and TRBJ2-7, with D possibly being TRBD1 or TRBD2 (5 bases each). Looked up from germline, CDR1 is DFQATT and CDR2 is SNEGSKA (reference sequence). V shed 4 bases and J shed 2 bases, with 9 bases lying between them. There are 12 residues in the CDR3. CDR3 nucleotides: TGCAGTGCTACGTGGGGGACCTACGAGCAGTACTTC. Translation: CSATWGTYEQYF.

V gene TRBV7-3 combines with J gene TRBJ1-1; 7 nucleotides line up with TRBD1. Germline V lookup: CDR1 SGHTA, CDR2 FQGTGA. V shed 4 bases, J shed 3 bases, and the junction held 5 bases outside the gene matches. CDR3 size: 14 residues. The CDR3 protein is CASSSTGTDTEAFF. As DNA, the CDR3 is TGTGCCAGCAGCTCGACAGGGACGGACACTGAAGCTTTCTTT.

As regards this clonotype: A read error may produce the germline difference seen at one junction end. The J gene is TRBJ2-3, the V gene TRBV7-2; TRBD1 might be the D (6 bases). Germline-derived CDR1 and CDR2 are SGHTA and FQGNSA. The CDR3 consists of 15 residues. The chain's CDR3 is CASSKGVPSTDKQYF. The CDR3 DNA reads TGTGCCAGCAGTAAGGGGGTTCCTAGCACAGATAAGCAGTATTTT.

The sample holds a few counts of this clonotype. V gene TRBV2 combines with J gene TRBJ2-2; 8 nucleotides agree with TRBD2. Trimming cost V 7 bases and J 2 bases; bases outside gene matches: 3. CDR1 SNHLY and CDR2 FYNNEI come from the germline V gene. This CDR3 contains 14 residues. Here the CDR3 DNA reads TGTGCCAGCAAGGCGGGAGGAAACACCGGGGAGCTGTTTTTT. It is translated as CASKAGGNTGELFF. Looking up the rest from reference TRBV2 and TRBJ2-2 gives the full variable domain: EPEVTQTPSHQVTQMGQEVILRCVPISNHLYFYWYRQILGQKVEFLVSFYNNEISEKSEIFDDQFSVERPDGSNFTLKIRSTKLEDSAMYFCASKAGGNTGELFFGEGSRLTVL.

V is TRBV11-3 and J is TRBJ2-7; 7 bases align to TRBD2. CDR1 and CDR2 (germline): SGHNT, YENEEA. J gave up 4 bases and V 1 base, and 10 bases lay outside the gene matches. The CDR3 has 16 amino acids. Here the CDR3 DNA reads TGTGCCAGCAGCTTAGGGGCGGGACTACCCCTTTACGAGCAGTACTTC. It encodes CASSLGAGLPLYEQYF.

V gene TRBV15 combines with J gene TRBJ2-1; D is perhaps TRBD2 (5 bases). Per the germline V gene, CDR1 is LNHNV and CDR2 is YYDKDF (reference sequence). This CDR3 contains 17 residues. V was shortened by 1 base and J by 6 bases, with 19 bases between the two germline ends. In nucleotides, the CDR3 is TGTGCCACCAGCAGAGGGGGATTCGGAGGTGGCGGCAATGAGCAGTTCTTC. It specifies CATSRGGFGGGGNEQFF.

This clonotype occurred a few times. The V call is TRBV28, the J call TRBJ2-7; D is perhaps TRBD1 or TRBD2 (6 bases each). The CDR3 spans 13 residues. V lost 4 bases and J 5 bases, leaving 12 bases between the germline ends. CDR1 and CDR2 from the germline V gene are MDHEN and SYDVKM. The CDR3 sequence: CASSSSGEDEQYF. The CDR3 bases are TGTGCCAGCAGTTCCTCAGGGGAGGACGAGCAGTACTTC.

This clonotype has only a few counts. This chain links TRBV7-9 with TRBJ2-1; 8 nucleotides agree with TRBD1. The CDR3 loop spans 16 amino acids. With V trimmed by 5 bases and J by 9 bases, 15 bases remained unmatched. Per the germline V gene, CDR1 is SEHNR and CDR2 is FQNEAQ (reference sequence). CDR3 residues: CASSASGGDRGREQFF. CDR3 sequence (DNA): TGTGCCAGCAGCGCCTCCGGGGGTGACAGGGGCCGTGAGCAGTTCTTC.

A note on this clonotype: Mismatch with germline at one junction end may stem from a read error. The gene calls are TRBV6-5 and TRBJ1-2; D not resolved. The CDR3 covers 14 residues. The germline V gene has CDR1 MNHEY and CDR2 SVGAGI. The CDR3 sequence: CTSSSSYAGYGYTF. The CDR3 nucleotides read TGTACCAGCAGTTCGTCTTATGCGGGCTATGGCTACACCTTC.

The chain joins TRBV3-1 to TRBJ1-3; 7 bases are shared with TRBD1. Germline CDR1 and CDR2: LGHDT and YNNKEL (reference sequence). The CDR3 is made up of 15 amino acids. Trimming cost V 2 bases and J 6 bases; bases outside gene matches: 7. The CDR3 protein is CASSQWDSGENTIYF. In nucleotides, the CDR3 is TGTGCCAGCAGCCAATGGGACAGCGGCGAAAACACCATATATTTT.